The clone carrying this TCR beta chain has a handful of counts. The antigen is not known. This sample is drawn from a study of T cell repertoires in ileal Crohn's disease. The germline V gene encodes CDR1 MNHEY and CDR2 SVGAGI. The CDR3 length is 14 residues. V shed 6 bases and J shed 5 bases, with 13 bases lying between them. Study-wide findings and caveats: Clonality above 26.8% at surgery always came with endoscopic recurrence. Compared with non-smokers, active smokers at surgery showed more clonal expansions. Sorted CD8 T cells held more high-frequency clones than CD4.

Clones were sequenced by immunoSEQ multiplex PCR, and TCRdb holds only the in-frame ones, with some missing. The sample contains 11,000 to 15,000 clones, around four fifths of which appear only once. Sequencing was performed on ileal tissue. This clonotype was sampled from an adult with Crohn's disease. J is TRBJ1-4 and V is TRBV6-5; maybe TRBD1 (6 bases). Here the CDR3 reads CASRTGHRNEKLFF. CDR3 DNA sequence: TGTGCCAGCAGAACGGGACACCGAAATGAAAAACTGTTTTTT.